A selection of T cell receptor beta chains follows, all from one sample in a study of blood T cells in healthy people across ages. TCRdb re-derived calls from the 5' RACE reads in MiXCR, one entry per CDR3 protein. The sample yields about 1.5 million distinct CDR3 sequences, about 40% seen once. The specimen was blood. The receptors were gathered from a woman aged 18 to 35 in good health. CDR3s include the opening cysteine and the closing phenylalanine or tryptophan. The D gene is left open where the match is weak. The size field is filled for only some rows; it gives once, few, many or a size class.

.,TRBV6-6,TRBD1,TRBJ1-4,TGTGCCAGCAGCCAAAGACAGGGGGCGAAGGCTAATGAAAAACTGTTTTTT,CASSQRQGAKANEKLFF
.,TRBV9,TRBD2,TRBJ2-4,TGTGCCAGCAGCGTAGGGTCTAGCGGGGGGGCGATCGGCAAAAACATTCAGTACTTC,CASSVGSSGGAIGKNIQYF
.,TRBV7-2,.,TRBJ1-5,TGTGCCAGCAGCGTACAGGGTGGCCAGCCCCAGCATTTT,CASSVQGGQPQHF
.,TRBV29-1,.,TRBJ2-1,TGCAGCGTTGAGACGGGAGACTATGAGCAGTTCTTC,CSVETGDYEQFF
.,TRBV10-3,.,TRBJ2-5,TGTGCCATCGCGAGCAGTGACCAAGAGACCCAGTACTTC,CAIASSDQETQYF
.,TRBV20-1,TRBD2,TRBJ2-2,TGCAGTGCTAGAGATTCGGTAGCGGGAGTCCCCGGGGAGCTGTTTTTT,CSARDSVAGVPGELFF
few,TRBV18,.,TRBJ2-1,TGTGCCAGCTCGAACGACGGATACAATGAGCAGTTCTTC,CASSNDGYNEQFF
few,TRBV6-5,.,TRBJ1-2,TGTGCCAGCAGCGACACTAGGTCGAGTGGCTACACCTTC,CASSDTRSSGYTF
.,TRBV30,TRBD2,TRBJ2-1,TGTGCCTGGCAAGAACGACTAGCCCTCCAGTTCTTC,CAWQERLALQFF
.,TRBV7-6,TRBD2,TRBJ2-7,TGTGCCAGCAGCTTAGATGCGGGAGTGTACTACGAGCAGTACTTC,CASSLDAGVYYEQYF
.,TRBV6-5,.,TRBJ2-4,TGTGCCAGCAGTTACGACTCACAGGTGGACATTCAGTACTTC,CASSYDSQVDIQYF
.,TRBV6-6,.,TRBJ2-1,TGTGCCAGCAGAACGGGGCCCAGCTACAATGAGCAGTTCTTC,CASRTGPSYNEQFF
.,TRBV30,.,TRBJ1-2,TGTGCCTGGAGTGTACTGAGGCGCGGCTACACCTTC,CAWSVLRRGYTF
few,TRBV15,TRBD1,TRBJ2-2,TGTGCCACCAGCAGGGACAGGGTATCGGACACCGGGGAGCTGTTTTTT,CATSRDRVSDTGELFF
.,TRBV4-2,.,TRBJ2-7,TGTGCCAGCAGCCAAGGCGGGGGCGTCCTAATATCCTACGAGCAGTACTTC,CASSQGGGVLISYEQYF